Sequencing of this T cell receptor (beta chain) was carried out in a study of CXCR3 chemokines and chemotherapy response in bladder cancer (dated by TCRdb to the early 2020s). The study in broad terms: The study set out to examine whether the activity of the CXCR3 chemokine system within tumors predicted response to chemotherapy in human bladder cancer.

With respect to this clonotype: What antigen it recognizes has not been identified. Per-nucleotide qualities are absent, and no much larger clonotype sits a single base away.

CDR1 and CDR2 are drawn from the germline V gene (reference sequence): LNHDA, SQIVND. From the cysteine up to the phenylalanine, the CDR3 has a length of 16 residues. Of all the DNA, just the CDR3 is kept, 48 bases in frame from base 1. The V end gives up 3 bases and the J end 1 base, leaving 1 base in the junction not matched to a gene. The library was made by PCR. Sequencing was carried out with an Illumina HiSeq 2500. The raw public reads went through TCRdb reprocessing: fastp at Q25, MiXCR clone calling, in-frame beta chains kept. Each record represents a unique CDR3 protein, reported with the most common genes and DNA among its rows. The sample data list 1,500 to 2,000 distinct CDR3 sequences, and around 21% of these were observed just once. 35% of the sample is taken by the ten largest.

The rearrangement combines TRBV19 with TRBJ2-1, and TRBD2 aligns with 12 junction nucleotides. The sample was acquired from a patient whose treatment included neoadjuvant chemotherapy. This TCR was sampled from a human donor with bladder cancer that did not respond to neoadjuvant chemotherapy. The nucleotide sequence is given as TGTGCCAGTAGTATGACTAGCGGGGGTTCCTACAATGAGCAGTTCTTC. Its protein reads: CASSMTSGGSYNEQFF.